The 13 T cell receptor beta chains given below trace back to one sample, sequenced in a study of early T cells in non-severe SARS-CoV-2 infection. Via MiXCR, TCRdb re-called the 5' RACE reads, giving one row per CDR3 protein. The sample records around 40,000 distinct CDR3 sequences, about 6.3% being singletons. Sequenced material: whole blood. Source of these receptors: an adult who was a healthcare worker with PCR-confirmed SARS-CoV-2 infection or an uninfected control (not recorded which).

This clonotype was counted ten times or more. The chain is built from TRBV12-3 or TRBV12-4 and TRBJ1-1; D not certain. The CDR3 spans 13 residues. Trimming left V 2 bases short and J 3 bases short, with 7 bases between. For the CDR3, the DNA is TGTGCCAGCAGTTTAAAAGCTCACACTGAAGCTTTCTTT. Translation: CASSLKAHTEAFF.

This clonotype was detected ten times or more. V is TRBV29-1 and J is TRBJ2-5, with a tentative D call TRBD2 (7 bases). The length of the CDR3 is 12 residues. The germline V gene has CDR1 SQVTM and CDR2 ANQGSEA. Trimming cost V 6 bases and J 9 bases, with 17 bases left between them. The CDR3 DNA sequence: TGCAGCGTCGGGGGGCAGTTATCGGCCCAGTACTTC. Protein: CSVGGQLSAQYF.

This clonotype was seen at least ten times. V is TRBV4-3 and J is TRBJ1-4, with D hard to call. The CDR3 has 12 residues. Germline assignment: CDR1 LGHNA and CDR2 YSLEER. V was pared by 0 bases and J by 8 bases, with 4 bases between. Here the CDR3 reads CASSQDKEKLFF. CDR3 coding DNA: TGCGCCAGCAGCCAAGATAAGGAAAAACTGTTTTTT.

The chain combines TRBV5-1 with TRBJ2-5, with 7 bases aligning to TRBD1. Germline trimming cut 4 bases from V and 5 bases from J; bases unmatched to any gene: 8. CDR1 is SGHRS, CDR2 YFSETQ, per germline. There are 14 residues in the CDR3. Written as DNA, the CDR3 is TGCGCCAGCAGCCCTACAGGGGTATTGGAGACCCAGTACTTC. Translating it yields CASSPTGVLETQYF.

Ten or more counts support this clonotype. This chain uses TRBV7-9 with TRBJ1-1; a weak D match, TRBD1 (6 bases). The V end was cut by 1 base, the J end by 6 bases, with 21 bases between. The germline V gene encodes CDR1 SEHNR and CDR2 FQNEAQ (reference sequence). This CDR3 region has 17 residues. The CDR3 DNA sequence: TGTGCCAGCAGCTTAGGTTGGGGCGGGGGCGCGATGGCTGAAGCTTTCTTT. This gives the protein CASSLGWGGGAMAEAFF.

The rearrangement joins TRBV7-2 to TRBJ2-3; 8 bases are shared with TRBD2. The ends lost 1 base at V and 6 bases at J; junction bases unmatched: 18. Germline loops: CDR1 SGHTA, CDR2 FQGNSA. The CDR3 covers 19 residues. CDR3 DNA sequence: TGTGCCAGCAGCTTAGTCGCGTCAGGACTAGCACGAAGAGGGGATACGCAGTATTTT. Protein: CASSLVASGLARRGDTQYF.

This clonotype has a count of ten or more. The chain is built from TRBV20-1 and TRBJ2-1; a weak D match, TRBD2 (5 bases). The CDR3 spans 13 residues. Trimming shortened V by 6 bases and J by 3 bases, and 12 bases separated the two germline ends. Looked up from germline, CDR1 is DFQATT and CDR2 is SNEGSKA (reference sequence). The chain's CDR3 is CSADGLIYNEQFF. CDR3 DNA sequence: TGCAGTGCGGATGGACTCATCTACAATGAGCAGTTCTTC.

The chain recombines TRBV20-1 with TRBJ2-5; D is perhaps TRBD2 (6 bases). The V gene's germline CDR1 is DFQATT and CDR2 SNEGSKA (reference sequence). CDR3 length: 12 residues. V was shortened by 1 base and J by 5 bases, with 8 bases between the two germline ends. The CDR3 is CSARGGTETQYF. The CDR3 DNA is TGCAGTGCTAGAGGCGGGACGGAGACCCAGTACTTC.

The chain uses TRBV6-5 and TRBJ1-2; D gene uncertain. Germline V lookup: CDR1 MNHEY, CDR2 SVGAGI. CDR3 length equals 13 residues. The V end was cut by 5 bases, the J end by 4 bases, with 11 bases between. CDR3 sequence: CASSPRGRYGYTF. CDR3 sequence (DNA): TGTGCCAGCAGTCCACGAGGTCGCTATGGCTACACCTTC.

This clonotype was counted many times. The chain recombines TRBV12-3 or TRBV12-4 with TRBJ2-5; D ambiguous. V dropped 0 bases and J dropped 4 bases, with 15 bases sitting between them. This CDR3 has 16 amino acids. The CDR3 coding sequence is TGTGCCAGCAGTTTAGCGAACTCCCGCTCGCGAGAGACCCAGTACTTC. Protein product: CASSLANSRSRETQYF.

This clonotype was seen more than once but under ten times. V is TRBV2 and J is TRBJ1-2; D is unresolved. Germline V gene sequence: CDR1 SNHLY, CDR2 FYNNEI. The CDR3 totals 14 residues. Trimming removed 1 base at V and 4 bases at J, with 10 bases between. The CDR3, as DNA: TGTGCCAGCAGTGAAGGCCAGCAAATCTATGGCTACACCTTC. It codes for CASSEGQQIYGYTF.

This clonotype was seen a few times. This rearrangement joins TRBV4-1 to TRBJ1-3; a weak D match, TRBD1 (5 bases). CDR1 and CDR2 from the germline V gene are MGHRA and YSYEKL. Trimming left V 3 bases short and J 4 bases short, with 16 bases between. The CDR3 extends over 16 amino acids. CDR3 in amino acids: CASSQMGVSQGNTIYF. The CDR3 nucleotides read TGCGCCAGCAGCCAGATGGGGGTGTCCCAGGGAAACACCATATATTTT.

This clonotype was found many times. J is TRBJ1-5 and V is TRBV6-6; TRBD1 might be the D (6 bases). This CDR3 contains 14 residues. Germline CDR1 MNHNY, CDR2 SVGAGI (reference sequence). V lost 6 bases, J lost 6 bases, and 15 bases lay in between. CDR3 nucleotide sequence: TGTGCCAGCAGCCAGACAGGCCCGTCTCAGCCCCAGCATTTT. Protein: CASSQTGPSQPQHF.